Listed below are T cell receptor beta chains from one sample, sequenced in a study of blood T cell repertoires in COVID-19. Repertoires were generated with immunoSEQ multiplex PCR, while TCRdb's copy carries only in-frame clones and drops some. The sample lists 150,000 to 180,000 clones; roughly nine tenths were seen once. Sequencing was done on a sample of peripheral blood. The receptors shown here come from a man aged 50-59 years with acute or convalescent COVID-19. CDR3s include the opening cysteine and the closing phenylalanine or tryptophan. D genes are given only for firm matches. Clone size is shown for a subset of rows, as once, few, many or a class of expanded clone.

d_gene	abundance	j_gene	v_gene	len	CDR3nt	CDR3aa
-	-	TRBJ2-3	TRBV7-9	16	TGTGCCAGCAGCGATCATGGGGCAGGGTGGATAGATACGCAGTATTTT	CASSDHGAGWIDTQYF
TRBD1	-	TRBJ2-1	TRBV6-5	14	TGTGCCAGCAGCCACCGGGACAGACGCGAAGAGCAGTTCTTC	CASSHRDRREEQFF
TRBD1	-	TRBJ1-3	TRBV7-2	17	TGTGCCAGCAGCTTAGGCGGACAGGGGACCTCTGGAAACACCATATATTTT	CASSLGGQGTSGNTIYF
-	few	TRBJ1-4	TRBV30	13	TGTGCCTGGAGAACCTTACACAATGAAAAACTGTTTTTT	CAWRTLHNEKLFF
TRBD2	-	TRBJ2-3	TRBV7-2	19	TGTGCCAGCAGCCCGGCGCCTAGCGGGAGGGCAGCGGCGGGAGATACGCAGTATTTT	CASSPAPSGRAAAGDTQYF
TRBD1	-	TRBJ1-5	TRBV7-9	16	TGTGCCAGCAGCATCCGGGACAGGGAGAGCAATCAGCCCCAGCATTTT	CASSIRDRESNQPQHF
TRBD1	-	TRBJ2-7	TRBV6-5	14	TGTGCCAGCAGTACTGACAGGGGCCCTTACGAGCAGTACTTC	CASSTDRGPYEQYF
-	-	TRBJ1-3	TRBV30	12	TGTGCCTGGACAGGGGCTGGAAACACCATATATTTT	CAWTGAGNTIYF
TRBD2	-	TRBJ2-3	TRBV29-1	13	TGCAGCCAACTAGCGGGGGGGTACGGTACGCAGTATTTT	CSQLAGGYGTQYF
-	-	TRBJ1-1	TRBV5-1	13	TGCGCCAGCAGCTTCACAGGGATCACTGAAGCTTTCTTT	CASSFTGITEAFF
-	-	TRBJ1-1	TRBV7-2	13	TGTGCCAGCAGCCTCAACCGACAGTCTGAAGCTTTCTTT	CASSLNRQSEAFF
-	-	TRBJ1-3	TRBV7-2	15	TGTGCCAGCAGCTTAGCCTTCGGGGCTGGAAACACCATATATTTT	CASSLAFGAGNTIYF
TRBD1	-	TRBJ1-5	TRBV30	13	TGTGCCTGGACAGGGGGTGGCAATCAGCCCCAGCATTTT	CAWTGGGNQPQHF
-	-	TRBJ2-3	TRBV4-1	13	TGCGCCAGCAGCCAGCTAGGCTCAGATACGCAGTATTTT	CASSQLGSDTQYF
-	-	TRBJ1-3	TRBV29-1	12	TGCAGCGTTGTGGGGCTTGGAAACACCATATATTTT	CSVVGLGNTIYF
TRBD2	-	TRBJ2-1	TRBV5-1	15	TGCGCCAGCAGCTTAGGAACCGGGACTAGCGATGCACAGTTCTTC	CASSLGTGTSDAQFF
TRBD1	-	TRBJ1-6	TRBV5-8	14	TGTGCCAGCAGTTGGGGACAGGGCATTTCACCCCTCCACTTT	CASSWGQGISPLHF
-	-	TRBJ2-1	TRBV3-1/TRBV3-2	14	TGTGCCAGCAGCCCCACCTCCTCGGTTGTTGAGCAGTTCTTC	CASSPTSSVVEQFF
-	-	TRBJ2-7	TRBV3-1/TRBV3-2	14	TGTGCCAGCAGCCAAGATCAGGGAACCTACGAGCAGTACTTC	CASSQDQGTYEQYF
-	-	TRBJ1-6	TRBV6-5	11	TGTGCCAGCAGACGGGATTCACCCCTCCACTTT	CASRRDSPLHF
-	-	TRBJ2-2	TRBV18	15	TGTGCCAGCTCTACCCCGCAGTTTGACACCGGGGAGCTGTTTTTT	CASSTPQFDTGELFF
TRBD1	-	TRBJ2-3	TRBV7-2	16	TGTGCCAGCAGCCGGACAGGGGGAATTTTCATGGATACGCAGTATTTT	CASSRTGGIFMDTQYF
-	-	TRBJ2-3	TRBV7-9	17	TGTGCCAGCAGCCTATATCAAGGGGGAAAAGTGCAGAATACGCAGTATTTT	CASSLYQGGKVQNTQYF
-	-	TRBJ2-1	TRBV28	13	TGTGCCAGCAGTTTATACAGTTACAATGAGCAGTTCTTC	CASSLYSYNEQFF
TRBD2	-	TRBJ2-7	TRBV27	15	TGTGCCAGCAGTTTGTTCGGGAGGCGTATCTACGAGCAGTACTTC	CASSLFGRRIYEQYF
TRBD1	-	TRBJ2-1	TRBV5-1	13	TGCGCCAGCAGCAAGGGACAGGGGGATGAGCAGTTCTTC	CASSKGQGDEQFF